The sequence of this TCR beta chain was determined in a study of T cells after yellow fever vaccination. Findings of the study overall: The CD4 and CD8 compartments had a small share of their clonotypes in common.

The CDR3 extends over 15 amino acids. The V and J ends lost 3 bases and 2 bases, in that order; junction bases with no gene match: 6. Germline V CDR1 and CDR2: MDHEN, SYDVKM. TCRdb itself ran the 5' RACE reads through MiXCR, one entry per CDR3 protein. The sample has approximately 170,000 distinct CDR3 sequences, 9.5% to 12% seen once. This clonotype was recorded a few times. No antigen is known for it. This sequence was found in a man aged 18 to 30 who received the YFV17D yellow fever vaccine. The sequenced sample was CD8+ T cells sorted from PBMCs, obtained 15 days after the yellow fever booster vaccination. The rearrangement joins TRBV28 to TRBJ2-7; TRBD2 matches at 8 bases. In DNA form, the CDR3 reads TGTGCCAGCAGTTTTCGGGGGGGCATGACCTACGAGCAGTACGTC. This translates into CASSFRGGMTYEQYV.